A selection of T cell receptor beta chains follows, all from one sample in a study of STAT5B mutations in CD4+ large granular lymphocyte leukemia. The assay was immunoSEQ multiplex PCR, and TCRdb's table has in-frame clones only and misses some. The sample lists 25,000 to 35,000 clones, roughly 74% occurring once. What was sequenced was CD4+ T cells from blood buffy coats. The receptors shown here come from a human donor in good health. Both conserved end residues are part of each CDR3. The D gene is left open where the match is weak. A row's size may be missing; if present it is once, few, many or a size class.

length,D,V,size,J,DNA,CDR3
19,.,TRBV19,.,TRBJ2-6,TGTGCCAGTAGTATGGAGTTACTCGGAGGGGGCGCAGGGGCCAACGTCCTGACTTTC,CASSMELLGGGAGANVLTF
15,.,TRBV11-2,.,TRBJ2-7,TGTGCCAGCAGCTTAGATCGGGGCAGAACCTACGAGCAGTACTTC,CASSLDRGRTYEQYF
13,.,TRBV7-7,.,TRBJ2-5,TGTGCCAGCAGCCCAGCGGTTAGAGAGACCCAGTACTTC,CASSPAVRETQYF
16,.,TRBV7-9,few,TRBJ1-1,TGTGCCAGCAGGAACCGATTAGGACATTTGAACACTGAAGCTTTCTTT,CASRNRLGHLNTEAFF
15,TRBD2,TRBV5-1,few,TRBJ2-3,TGCGCCAGCAAACTAGCGGGGGGGTTCACAGATACGCAGTATTTT,CASKLAGGFTDTQYF
14,.,TRBV5-6,.,TRBJ2-2,TGTGCCAGCAGCTCGGGACAATATACCGGGGAGCTGTTTTTT,CASSSGQYTGELFF
15,.,TRBV25-1,.,TRBJ1-1,TGTGCCAGCAGGTCTTCGGGAGGCATGAACACTGAAGCTTTCTTT,CASRSSGGMNTEAFF
15,TRBD1,TRBV4-2,.,TRBJ2-7,TGTGCCAGCAGCCATCGGACAGGGGGCTCCTACGAGCAGTACTTC,CASSHRTGGSYEQYF
17,TRBD2,TRBV11-2,.,TRBJ2-2,TGTGCCAGCAGCTTCGTTAGCGGGAGTGGAGACACCGGGGAGCTGTTTTTT,CASSFVSGSGDTGELFF
11,.,TRBV27,.,TRBJ1-5,TGTGCCAGCAGTTTTAGTCAGCCCCAGCATTTT,CASSFSQPQHF
17,TRBD1,TRBV11-3,.,TRBJ1-3,TGTGCCAGCAGCTTAGAAGTGCAGGGGGCAGCTGGAAACACCATATATTTT,CASSLEVQGAAGNTIYF
14,.,TRBV5-6,.,TRBJ2-7,TGTGCCAGCAGCTTGGGCAGGGTAACGTACGAGCAGTACTTC,CASSLGRVTYEQYF
13,TRBD1,TRBV7-9,.,TRBJ1-2,TGTGCCAGCAGACCTGACAGGGTCTATGGCTACACCTTC,CASRPDRVYGYTF
16,.,TRBV6-1,.,TRBJ1-4,TGTGCCAGCAGTGAAACGTTGGCCGCAACTAATGAAAAACTGTTTTTT,CASSETLAATNEKLFF
15,.,TRBV9,.,TRBJ1-3,TGTGCCAGCAGCGTAGCGGGGGGACTTGGAAACACCATATATTTT,CASSVAGGLGNTIYF
13,TRBD1,TRBV11-2,.,TRBJ2-2,TGTGCCAGCAGTTTGAGGGGGCCCGGGGAGCTGTTTTTT,CASSLRGPGELFF
15,.,TRBV6-5,.,TRBJ2-5,TGTGCCAGCAGGCCCAGGGACCCTAGACGCGAGACCCAGTACTTC,CASRPRDPRRETQYF
17,TRBD2,TRBV2,.,TRBJ2-1,TGTGCCAGCAGTGGACTAGCGGGGGCCCGTCCTCGAGATGAGCAGTTCTTC,CASSGLAGARPRDEQFF
13,.,TRBV29-1,few,TRBJ1-2,TGCAGCGTAGAGGGAGGGGGGGCTCGAGGCTACACCTTC,CSVEGGGARGYTF
14,.,TRBV10-3,once,TRBJ1-5,TGTGCCATCAGTGCAGGGGAGAACAATCAGCCCCAGCATTTT,CAISAGENNQPQHF
14,.,TRBV28,.,TRBJ1-1,TGTGCCAGCAGTTTAGTTTACAGTAACACTGAAGCTTTCTTT,CASSLVYSNTEAFF
13,.,TRBV7-9,.,TRBJ1-4,TGTGCCAGCACCCAGAGTTTAAATGAAAAACTGTTTTTT,CASTQSLNEKLFF
17,TRBD2,TRBV23-1,few,TRBJ2-7,TGCGCCAGCAGTCACCTCTGGGGAGCGGGGGGCAATTACGAGCAGTACTTC,CASSHLWGAGGNYEQYF
10,.,TRBV28,.,TRBJ2-7,TGTGCCAGCAGTTCGTCAGGGTTGTACTTC,CASSSSGLYF
11,.,TRBV30,.,TRBJ2-1,TGTGCCTGGAGTCCCATGGTGGAGCAGTTCTTC,CAWSPMVEQFF
16,.,TRBV5-1,.,TRBJ1-4,TGCGCCAGCAGCCCGGAATTGACAGGTCGAAATGAAAAACTGTTTTTT,CASSPELTGRNEKLFF
15,.,TRBV18,.,TRBJ2-3,TGTGCCAGCTCACCATTGGCCGGGGTGGGAGATACGCAGTATTTT,CASSPLAGVGDTQYF
12,.,TRBV7-9,.,TRBJ2-6,TGTGCCAGCAGCCCCACGGCCAACGTCCTGACTTTC,CASSPTANVLTF
15,.,TRBV4-3,.,TRBJ2-3,TGCGCCAGCAGCCAAGGGTCGGGAACTGTAGATACGCAGTATTTT,CASSQGSGTVDTQYF
17,TRBD2,TRBV4-1,.,TRBJ2-5,TGCGCCAGCAGCCAAGATCTGGCTAGCGGGAGGGAAGAGACCCAGTACTTC,CASSQDLASGREETQYF
16,TRBD2,TRBV10-3,.,TRBJ2-1,TGTGCCATCAGTGAGGGAAGGCGGGAGGGGGACAATGAGCAGTTCTTC,CAISEGRREGDNEQFF
13,TRBD1,TRBV6-5,.,TRBJ1-3,TGTGCCAGCAGTTTGGGACAGGGTGGATACCTATATTTT,CASSLGQGGYLYF
15,.,TRBV18,.,TRBJ2-5,TGTGCCAGCTCACTAACGAGGGCACCTCAAGAGACCCAGTACTTC,CASSLTRAPQETQYF
13,.,TRBV2,few,TRBJ2-2,TGTGCCAGCCGGGGAAGGGGGTCCGGGGAGCTGTTTTTT,CASRGRGSGELFF
16,.,TRBV7-3,few,TRBJ2-1,TGTGCCAGCAGCTTAAGGCGGGGAGACTCCTACAATGAGCAGTTCTTC,CASSLRRGDSYNEQFF
14,.,TRBV5-4,.,TRBJ2-7,TGTGCCAGCAGCTCGCGGTGGGACACCTACGAGCAGTACTTC,CASSSRWDTYEQYF
15,.,TRBV5-6,.,TRBJ2-4,TGTGCCAGCAGCTTGGGCGGCGGCTTCGAAAACATTCAGTACTTC,CASSLGGGFENIQYF
12,.,TRBV6-6,.,TRBJ1-2,TGTGCCAGCAGTTTCGGAAGCTATGGCTACACCTTC,CASSFGSYGYTF